The present T cell receptor beta chain was sequenced within a study of OX40 agonist ivuxolimab in advanced cancers. The method was immunoSEQ multiplex PCR; TCRdb's version includes in-frame clones alone and lacks a portion of them. The data show about 100,000 clones, less than 95% seen once. Germline V gene data show CDR1 as MNHEY and CDR2 as SVGAGI. Trimming at V came to 9 bases and at J to 1 base, leaving 5 bases not matched to a gene. The CDR3 totals 13 residues. The chain combines TRBV6-5 with TRBJ2-7, with 8 bases fitting TRBD2. This sample comprised CD4+ or CD8+ T cells sorted from blood, obtained in a trial of the OX40 agonist ivuxolimab. The clonotype originates from an adult with an advanced solid tumor such as melanoma, head and neck, liver or kidney cancer. CDR3 region: CASSGTSSYEQYF. CDR3 in DNA: TGTGCCAGTAGCGGGACATCGTCCTACGAGCAGTACTTC.